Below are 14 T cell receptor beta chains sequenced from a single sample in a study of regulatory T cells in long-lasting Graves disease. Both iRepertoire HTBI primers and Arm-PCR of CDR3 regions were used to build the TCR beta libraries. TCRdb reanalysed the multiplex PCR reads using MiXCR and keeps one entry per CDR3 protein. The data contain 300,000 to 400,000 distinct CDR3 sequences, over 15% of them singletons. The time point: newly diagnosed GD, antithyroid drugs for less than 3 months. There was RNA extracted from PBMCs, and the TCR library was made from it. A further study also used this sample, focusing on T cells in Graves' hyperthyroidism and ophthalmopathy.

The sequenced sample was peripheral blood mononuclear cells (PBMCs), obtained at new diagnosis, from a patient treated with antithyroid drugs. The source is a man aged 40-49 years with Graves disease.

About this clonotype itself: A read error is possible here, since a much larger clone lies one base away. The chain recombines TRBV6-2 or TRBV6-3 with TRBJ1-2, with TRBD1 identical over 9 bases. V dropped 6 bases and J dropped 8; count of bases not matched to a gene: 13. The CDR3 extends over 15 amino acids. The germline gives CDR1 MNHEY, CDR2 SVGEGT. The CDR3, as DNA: TGTGCCAGCAGGGATCTAGGACAGGGGACGTTAGGCTACACCTTC. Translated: CASRDLGQGTLGYTF.

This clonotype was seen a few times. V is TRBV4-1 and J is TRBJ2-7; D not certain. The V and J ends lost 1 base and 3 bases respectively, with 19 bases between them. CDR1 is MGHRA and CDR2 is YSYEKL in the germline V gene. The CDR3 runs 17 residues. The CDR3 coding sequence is TGCGCCAGCAGCCAAGGCACCTTGACATTTTCCCTCTACGAGCAGTACTTC. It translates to CASSQGTLTFSLYEQYF.

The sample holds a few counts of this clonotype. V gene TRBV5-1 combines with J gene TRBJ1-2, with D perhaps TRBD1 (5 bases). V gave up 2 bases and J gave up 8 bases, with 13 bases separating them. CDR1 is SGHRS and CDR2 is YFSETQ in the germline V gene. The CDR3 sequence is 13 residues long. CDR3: CASSLLGVGGYTF. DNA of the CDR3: TGCGCCAGCAGCTTATTAGGGGTAGGGGGCTACACCTTC.

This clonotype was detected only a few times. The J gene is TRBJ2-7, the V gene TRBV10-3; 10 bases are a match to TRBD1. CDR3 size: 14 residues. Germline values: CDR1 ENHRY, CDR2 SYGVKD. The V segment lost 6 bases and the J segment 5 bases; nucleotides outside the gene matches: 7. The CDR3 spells CAIRNGQGGDEQYF. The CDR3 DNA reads TGTGCCATCAGGAACGGACAGGGGGGCGACGAGCAGTACTTC.

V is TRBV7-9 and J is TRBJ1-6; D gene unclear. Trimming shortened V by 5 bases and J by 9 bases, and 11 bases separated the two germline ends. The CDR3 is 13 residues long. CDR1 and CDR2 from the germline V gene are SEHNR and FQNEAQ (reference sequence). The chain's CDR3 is CASSRVGGSPLHF. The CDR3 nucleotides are TGTGCCAGCAGCCGAGTGGGAGGTTCACCCCTCCACTTT.

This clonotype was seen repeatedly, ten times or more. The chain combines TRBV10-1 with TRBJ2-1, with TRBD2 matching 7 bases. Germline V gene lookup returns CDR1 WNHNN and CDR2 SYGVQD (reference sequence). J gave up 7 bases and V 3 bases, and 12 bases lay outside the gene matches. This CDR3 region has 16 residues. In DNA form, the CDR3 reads TGCGCCAGCAGTGACTGGGGACTAACCGCTTGGAATGAGCAGTTCTTC. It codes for CASSDWGLTAWNEQFF.

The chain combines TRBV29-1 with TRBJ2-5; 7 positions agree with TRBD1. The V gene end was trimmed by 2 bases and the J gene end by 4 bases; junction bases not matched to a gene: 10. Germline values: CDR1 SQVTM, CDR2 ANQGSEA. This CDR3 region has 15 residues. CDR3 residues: CSVEPIQGDGETQYF. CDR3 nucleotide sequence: TGCAGCGTTGAACCTATCCAGGGGGACGGAGAGACCCAGTACTTC.

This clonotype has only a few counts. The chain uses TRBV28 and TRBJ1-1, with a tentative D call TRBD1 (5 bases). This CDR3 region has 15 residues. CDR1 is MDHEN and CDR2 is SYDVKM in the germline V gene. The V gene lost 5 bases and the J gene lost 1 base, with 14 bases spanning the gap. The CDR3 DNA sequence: TGTGCCAGCAGTCTAGGGACCACAGGGAACACTGAAGCTTTCTTT. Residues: CASSLGTTGNTEAFF. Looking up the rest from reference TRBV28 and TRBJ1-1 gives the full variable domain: DVKVTQSSRYLVKRTGEKVFLECVQDMDHENMFWYRQDPGLGLRLIYFSYDVKMKEKGDIPEGYSVSREKKERFSLILESASTNQTSMYLCASSLGTTGNTEAFFGQGTRLTVV.

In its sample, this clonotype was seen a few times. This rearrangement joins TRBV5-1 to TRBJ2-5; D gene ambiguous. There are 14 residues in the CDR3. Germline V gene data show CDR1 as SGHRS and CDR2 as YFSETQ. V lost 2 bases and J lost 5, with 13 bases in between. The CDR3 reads CASSFERREETQYF. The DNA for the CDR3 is TGCGCCAGCAGCTTTGAAAGGAGAGAGGAGACCCAGTACTTC.

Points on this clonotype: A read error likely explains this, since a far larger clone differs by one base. The CDR3 DNA reads TGTGCCAGCAGCTATGACAGGGGTACGAAGACCCAGTTCTTC. It is translated as CASSYDRGTKTQFF. The chain employs TRBV11-2 and TRBJ2-1, with 8 bases identical to TRBD1. J was trimmed by 13 bases and V by 4 bases; bases with no gene match: 12. The CDR3 totals 14 residues. Germline-derived CDR1 and CDR2 are SGHAT and FQNNGV.

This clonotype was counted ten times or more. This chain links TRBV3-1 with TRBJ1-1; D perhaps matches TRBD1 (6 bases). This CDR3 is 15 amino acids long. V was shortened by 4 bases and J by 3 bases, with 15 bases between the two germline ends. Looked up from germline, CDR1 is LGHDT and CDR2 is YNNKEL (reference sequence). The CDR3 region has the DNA TGTGCCAGCAGCCGAAGTTCGGGGGCGGACACTGAAGCTTTCTTT. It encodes CASSRSSGADTEAFF.

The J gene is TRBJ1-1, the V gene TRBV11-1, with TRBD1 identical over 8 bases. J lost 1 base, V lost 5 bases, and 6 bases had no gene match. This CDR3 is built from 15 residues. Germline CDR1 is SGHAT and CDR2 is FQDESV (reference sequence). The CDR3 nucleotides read TGTGCCAGCAGCGCCGGGACAGGATGGAACACTGAAGCTTTCTTT. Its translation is CASSAGTGWNTEAFF.

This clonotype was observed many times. DNA of the CDR3: TGTGCCAGCAGCCAAGATCCTTCTGCATATACGCAGTATTTT. Translation: CASSQDPSAYTQYF. The chain is built from TRBV3-1 and TRBJ2-3, with D unresolved. The CDR3 contains 14 residues. Per germline, CDR1 LGHDT and CDR2 YNNKEL (reference sequence). The V gene lost 0 bases and the J gene lost 7 bases, with 11 bases spanning the gap.

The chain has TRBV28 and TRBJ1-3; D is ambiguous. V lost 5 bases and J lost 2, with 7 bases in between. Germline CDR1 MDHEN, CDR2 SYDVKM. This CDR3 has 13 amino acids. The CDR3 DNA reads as TGTGCCAGCAGTCTGAATGCTGGAAACACCATATATTTT. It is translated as CASSLNAGNTIYF. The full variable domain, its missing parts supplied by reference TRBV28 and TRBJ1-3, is DVKVTQSSRYLVKRTGEKVFLECVQDMDHENMFWYRQDPGLGLRLIYFSYDVKMKEKGDIPEGYSVSREKKERFSLILESASTNQTSMYLCASSLNAGNTIYFGEGSWLTVV.